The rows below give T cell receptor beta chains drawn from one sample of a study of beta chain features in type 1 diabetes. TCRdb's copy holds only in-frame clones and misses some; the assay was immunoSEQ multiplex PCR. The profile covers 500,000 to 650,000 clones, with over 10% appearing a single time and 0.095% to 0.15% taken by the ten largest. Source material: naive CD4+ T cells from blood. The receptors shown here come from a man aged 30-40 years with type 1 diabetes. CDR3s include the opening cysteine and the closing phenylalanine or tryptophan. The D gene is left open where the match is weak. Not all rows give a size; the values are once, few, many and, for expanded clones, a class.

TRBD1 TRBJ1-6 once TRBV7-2 CASSGQGAGRTPLHF TGTGCCAGCAGCGGACAGGGGGCAGGAAGGACACCCCTCCACTTT
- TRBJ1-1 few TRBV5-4 CASSLGGIRANTEAFF TGTGCCAGCAGCTTGGGTGGAATCCGGGCGAACACTGAAGCTTTCTTT
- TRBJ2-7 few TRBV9 CASSVGAQPSSYEQYF TGTGCCAGCAGCGTAGGGGCACAGCCGAGCTCCTACGAGCAGTACTTC
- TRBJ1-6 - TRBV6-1 CASSEGSRDLYNSPLHF TGTGCCAGCAGTGAAGGGAGCAGGGATCTCTATAATTCACCCCTCCACTTT
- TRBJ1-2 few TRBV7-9 CASSLMLSGYTF TGTGCCAGCAGCTTAATGCTCTCTGGCTACACCTTC
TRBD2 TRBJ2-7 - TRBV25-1 CASQRAGGLYEQYF TGTGCCAGCCAAAGGGCGGGGGGGCTCTACGAGCAGTACTTC
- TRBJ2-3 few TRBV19 CASSSGRDTQYF TGTGCCAGTAGTAGCGGTCGAGATACGCAGTATTTT
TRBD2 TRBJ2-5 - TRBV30 CAWSEIAGLALETQYF TGTGCCTGGAGTGAGATTGCTGGACTAGCTCTAGAGACCCAGTACTTC
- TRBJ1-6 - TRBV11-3 CASSLGVENSPLHF TGTGCCAGCAGCTTAGGGGTGGAGAATTCACCCCTCCACTTT
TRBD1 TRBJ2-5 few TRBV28 CASSQLGQGNQETQYF TGTGCCAGCAGTCAATTAGGACAGGGAAACCAAGAGACCCAGTACTTC
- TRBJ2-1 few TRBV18 CASSLIQGSYNEQFF TGTGCCAGCTCACTCATACAGGGTTCCTACAATGAGCAGTTCTTC
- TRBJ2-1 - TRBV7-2 CASSLRGFRPNEQFF TGTGCCAGCAGCTTACGGGGTTTTAGGCCCAATGAGCAGTTCTTC
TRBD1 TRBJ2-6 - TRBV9 CASSVAGQPLSGANVLTF TGTGCCAGCAGCGTAGCGGGACAGCCTCTCTCTGGGGCCAACGTCCTGACTTTC
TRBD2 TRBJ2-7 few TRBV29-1 CSVASGVSYEQYF TGCAGCGTAGCGAGCGGGGTCTCCTACGAGCAGTACTTC
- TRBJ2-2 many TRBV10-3 CAISVGTGELFF TGTGCCATCAGTGTCGGTACCGGGGAGCTGTTTTTT
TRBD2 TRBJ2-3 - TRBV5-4 CASRRLAGNTADTQYF TGTGCCAGCAGACGACTAGCGGGGAATACCGCAGATACGCAGTATTTT
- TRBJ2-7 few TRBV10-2 CASRSTGTLSEQYF TGCGCCAGCAGGTCGACAGGAACACTCTCGGAGCAGTACTTC
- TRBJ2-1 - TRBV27 CASSFTSYNEQFF TGTGCCAGCAGTTTTACCTCCTACAATGAGCAGTTCTTC
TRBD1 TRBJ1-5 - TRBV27 CASSSLSGTGGTQPQHF TGTGCCAGCAGTTCCCTCTCCGGGACAGGGGGCACACAGCCCCAGCATTTT
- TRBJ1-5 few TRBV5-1 CASSLGEGSQPQHF TGCGCCAGCAGCTTGGGAGAAGGCTCTCAGCCCCAGCATTTT
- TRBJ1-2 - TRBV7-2 CASSLAGHNYGYTF TGTGCCAGCAGCTTAGCTGGACATAACTATGGCTACACCTTC
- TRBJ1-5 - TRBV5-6 CASSLANQPQHF TGTGCCAGCAGCTTGGCCAATCAGCCCCAGCATTTT
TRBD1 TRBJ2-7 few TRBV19 CASSMSGTGTVEQYF TGTGCCAGTAGTATGTCCGGGACAGGGACTGTTGAGCAGTACTTC
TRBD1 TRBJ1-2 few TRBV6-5 CASSSGQGRNYGYTF TGTGCCAGCAGTTCAGGACAGGGGCGTAACTATGGCTACACCTTC
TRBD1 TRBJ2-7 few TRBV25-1 CASSDQGASEQYF TGTGCCAGCAGTGATCAGGGGGCGAGCGAGCAGTACTTC
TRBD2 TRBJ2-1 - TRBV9 CASSASGTSGLNEQFF TGTGCCAGCAGCGCCTCCGGGACTAGCGGGCTCAATGAGCAGTTCTTC
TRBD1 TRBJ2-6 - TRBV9 CASSAGTGFSGANVLTF TGTGCCAGCAGCGCCGGGACAGGGTTTTCCGGGGCCAACGTCCTGACTTTC
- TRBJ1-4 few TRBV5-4 CASSLDSNEKLFF TGTGCCAGCAGCTTGGACAGTAATGAAAAACTGTTTTTT
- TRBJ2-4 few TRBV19 CASSPVISGEGNIQYF TGTGCCAGTAGTCCGGTCATATCGGGAGAGGGAAACATTCAGTACTTC
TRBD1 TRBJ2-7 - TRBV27 CASKTRQGYEQYF TGTGCCAGCAAAACGAGACAGGGCTACGAGCAGTACTTC
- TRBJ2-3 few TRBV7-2 CASSLQGGGRGRTDTQYF TGTGCCAGCAGCTTACAAGGGGGCGGGCGGGGTCGCACAGATACGCAGTATTTT
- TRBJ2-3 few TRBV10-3 CAITRDRSTDTQYF TGTGCCATCACCCGGGACCGTAGCACAGATACGCAGTATTTT
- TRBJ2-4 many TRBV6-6 CASSYGQSGIQYF TGTGCCAGCAGTTATGGCCAGTCAGGCATTCAGTACTTC
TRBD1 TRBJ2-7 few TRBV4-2 CASSQAGQGLYEQYF TGTGCCAGCAGCCAGGCGGGACAGGGTCTCTACGAGCAGTACTTC
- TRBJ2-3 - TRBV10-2 CASSVNRRGLGTDTQYF TGCGCCAGCAGTGTCAACAGAAGGGGATTGGGCACAGATACGCAGTATTTT
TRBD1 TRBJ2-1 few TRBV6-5 CASSYSGQGLNEQFF TGTGCCAGCAGTTACTCGGGACAGGGGCTGAATGAGCAGTTCTTC
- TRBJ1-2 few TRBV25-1 CASSEFYGGSGYTF TGTGCCAGCAGTGAATTCTATGGGGGTTCTGGCTACACCTTC
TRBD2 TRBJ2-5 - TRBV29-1 CSLIAGEEETQYF TGCAGCTTAATAGCGGGGGAGGAAGAGACCCAGTACTTC
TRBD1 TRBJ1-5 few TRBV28 CASTPGTAGNQPQHF TGTGCCAGCACCCCCGGGACAGCCGGCAATCAGCCCCAGCATTTT
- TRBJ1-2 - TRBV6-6 CASTGESFQDYGYTF TGTGCCAGCACCGGGGAGTCTTTTCAGGACTATGGCTACACCTTC
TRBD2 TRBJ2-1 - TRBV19 CASSIGASGVSEQFF TGTGCCAGTAGTATAGGGGCTAGCGGGGTGAGTGAGCAGTTCTTC
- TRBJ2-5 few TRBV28 CASSPPGGGDGETQYF TGTGCCAGCAGTCCGCCCGGAGGAGGGGATGGGGAGACCCAGTACTTC
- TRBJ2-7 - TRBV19 CASSIGLASGAEPLYF TGTGCCAGTAGTATAGGTCTTGCCTCGGGAGCCGAACCGCTGTACTTC
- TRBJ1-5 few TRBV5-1 CASSLGEGASNAQHF TGCGCCAGCAGCTTGGGGGAAGGGGCTTCGAACGCCCAGCATTTT
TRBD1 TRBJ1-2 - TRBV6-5 CASSYTPGQGNGGYTF TGTGCCAGCAGTTACACCCCGGGACAGGGTAATGGTGGCTACACCTTC
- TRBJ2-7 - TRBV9 CASSPQGYEQYF TGTGCCAGCAGCCCGCAGGGATACGAGCAGTACTTC
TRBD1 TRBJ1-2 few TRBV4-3 CASSQDGQGYGYTF TGCGCCAGCAGCCAAGACGGACAGGGCTATGGCTACACCTTC
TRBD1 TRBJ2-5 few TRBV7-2 CASSNGRDRGTSWETQYF TGTGCCAGCAGCAACGGCCGGGACAGGGGTACCTCCTGGGAGACCCAGTACTTC
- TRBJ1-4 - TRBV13 CASSFFRQKLFF TGTGCCAGCAGCTTCTTTAGGCAAAAACTGTTTTTT
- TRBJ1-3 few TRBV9 CASSVAGSGNTIYF TGTGCCAGCAGCGTAGCCGGGAGCGGAAACACCATATATTTT
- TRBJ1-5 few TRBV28 CASSTNQPQHF TGTGCCAGCAGCACCAATCAGCCCCAGCATTTT
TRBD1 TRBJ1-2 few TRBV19 CASSADRPYGYTF TGTGCCAGTAGTGCGGACAGGCCCTATGGCTACACCTTC
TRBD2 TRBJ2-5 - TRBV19 CASTRTSGALDRETQYF TGTGCCAGTACCAGGACTAGCGGGGCCTTAGATCGGGAGACCCAGTACTTC
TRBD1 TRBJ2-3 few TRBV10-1 CASTPGQESDTQYF TGCGCCAGCACCCCGGGACAGGAATCAGATACGCAGTATTTT
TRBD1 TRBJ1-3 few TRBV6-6 CASSYTNRGSGNTIYF TGTGCCAGCAGTTACACAAACAGGGGGAGTGGAAACACCATATATTTT
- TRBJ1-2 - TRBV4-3 CASSQDPTNYGYTF TGCGCCAGCAGCCAAGATCCGACCAACTATGGCTACACCTTC
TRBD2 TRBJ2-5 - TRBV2 CASSGEGTQYF TGTGCCAGCAGTGGGGAGGGGACCCAGTACTTC
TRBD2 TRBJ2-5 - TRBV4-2 CASSQDPPKASGGWETQYF TGTGCCAGCAGCCAAGATCCCCCCAAAGCTAGCGGGGGCTGGGAGACCCAGTACTTC